A single sample gave rise to the 13 T cell receptor beta chains below, sequenced in a study of long-term antiretroviral therapy in people with HIV. Sequencing relied on immunoSEQ assay v3.0, run at survey level. TCRdb's copy holds only in-frame clones and misses some; the assay was immunoSEQ multiplex PCR. The sample lists approximately 21,000 clones, roughly 84% occurring once. The material was unsorted PBMCs, obtained at the start of antiretroviral therapy. The receptors come from a man aged 50 to 60 with HIV.

J is TRBJ1-4 and V is TRBV5-1; a weak D match, TRBD1 (6 bases). The CDR3 runs 14 residues. Trimming shortened V by 4 bases and J by 8 bases, and 15 bases separated the two germline ends. Germline assignment: CDR1 SGHRS and CDR2 YFSETQ. The CDR3 DNA is TGCGCCAGCAGCATCGGACAGTCGGGAGAAAAACTGTTTTTT. This translates into CASSIGQSGEKLFF.

The J gene is TRBJ2-1, the V gene TRBV5-1; D possibly corresponds to TRBD2 (5 bases). In germline, CDR1 is SGHRS, CDR2 YFSETQ. The CDR3 length is 14 residues. Trimming removed 3 bases from V and 8 bases from J, with 15 bases in between. The CDR3 region has the DNA TGCGCCAGCAGCTCCCAAGAGGGTGGACATGAGCAGTTCTTC. Protein sequence: CASSSQEGGHEQFF.

The chain has TRBV19 and TRBJ1-4; 7 bases align to TRBD1. The CDR3 runs to 13 residues. Germline V gene lookup returns CDR1 LNHDA and CDR2 SQIVND (reference sequence). The J segment lost 8 bases and the V segment lost 6 bases, leaving 6 bases of the junction unmatched. The CDR3 DNA reads TGTGCCAGTAGGCCCAGGGGGGACGAAAAACTGTTTTTT. This sequence encodes CASRPRGDEKLFF. The whole variable domain, remainder taken from reference TRBV19 and TRBJ1-4, is DGGITQSPKYLFRKEGQNVTLSCEQNLNHDAMYWYRQDPGQGLRLIYYSQIVNDFQKGDIAEGYSVSREKKESFPLTVTSAQKNPTAFYLCASRPRGDEKLFFGSGTQLSVL.

This chain connects TRBV4-1 to TRBJ2-1; D is uncertain. Trimming shortened V by 0 bases and J by 0 bases, and 9 bases separated the two germline ends. In germline, CDR1 is MGHRA, CDR2 YSYEKL. The CDR3 extends over 16 amino acids. This CDR3 reads CASSQDWASSYNEQFF. CDR3 DNA sequence: TGCGCCAGCAGCCAAGATTGGGCGAGCTCCTACAATGAGCAGTTCTTC.

This clone was observed a handful of times. This chain joins TRBV2 and TRBJ2-7; D may be TRBD1 or TRBD2 (5 bases each). The CDR3 is 12 residues long. Deletions cut 6 bases from V and 4 bases from J, with 10 bases between. In germline, CDR1 is SNHLY, CDR2 FYNNEI. CDR3 coding DNA: TGTGCCAGCAGAGGGACCGAGTACGAGCAGTACTTC. Its translation: CASRGTEYEQYF.

This clone was seen a handful of times. The J gene is TRBJ2-5, the V gene TRBV28; 7 bases fit TRBD2. V shed 6 bases and J 2 bases; nucleotides not matched to a gene: 9. Per germline, CDR1 MDHEN and CDR2 SYDVKM. This CDR3 spans 15 amino acids. The CDR3 loop reads CASSLAAGSQETQYF. DNA of the CDR3: TGTGCCAGCAGCCTCGCAGCGGGGTCACAAGAGACCCAGTACTTC.

V gene TRBV4-3 combines with J gene TRBJ2-3; no reliable D call. The ends were cut back, 4 bases at V and 6 bases at J, with 11 bases in the middle. Germline-derived CDR1 and CDR2 are LGHNA and YSLEER. CDR3 size: 13 residues. DNA of the CDR3: TGCGCCAGCAGCCTCCGGTCGGCGGATACGCAGTATTTT. Protein sequence: CASSLRSADTQYF.

This sequence joins TRBV9 and TRBJ2-7; tentatively, D is TRBD2 (6 bases). The ends were cut back, 0 bases at V and 2 bases at J, with 12 bases in the middle. Looked up from germline, CDR1 is SGDLS and CDR2 is YYNGEE. The length of the CDR3 is 15 residues. In DNA form, the CDR3 reads TGTGCCAGCAGCGTAGGGGGTAGCGGAGCCTACGAGCAGTACTTC. Amino acids: CASSVGGSGAYEQYF.

The rearrangement joins TRBV7-2 to TRBJ2-7; TRBD1 matches 9 bases. CDR3 length equals 15 residues. V shed 4 bases and J 6 bases; nucleotides not matched to a gene: 10. CDR1 is SGHTA and CDR2 is FQGNSA in the germline V gene. This CDR3 is CASSSFSQGAVEQYF. DNA for the CDR3: TGTGCCAGCAGCTCTTTCTCACAGGGGGCCGTCGAGCAGTACTTC.

V usage is TRBV7-9 and J usage is TRBJ1-5; D remains ambiguous. CDR1 is SEHNR and CDR2 is FQNEAQ in the germline V gene (reference sequence). The CDR3 runs 12 residues. V gave up 2 bases and J gave up 4 bases, with 3 bases separating them. The CDR3 nucleotides read TGTGCCAGCAGCTTACAGAATCAGCCCCAGCATTTT. Amino acid sequence: CASSLQNQPQHF.

The chain recombines TRBV13 with TRBJ1-3; no firm D call. From germline, CDR1 is PRHDT and CDR2 FYEKMQ (reference sequence). The CDR3 sequence is 17 residues long. Trimming removed 3 bases at V and 0 bases at J, with 15 bases between. The CDR3 spells CASSLYPGESSGNTIYF. Here the CDR3 DNA reads TGTGCCAGCAGCTTGTATCCTGGGGAGAGCTCTGGAAACACCATATATTTT.

The V call is TRBV27, the J call TRBJ2-5; TRBD1 matches at 8 bases. Trimming cost V 5 bases and J 2 bases; bases outside gene matches: 10. The germline V gene has CDR1 MNHEY and CDR2 SMNVEV (reference sequence). The CDR3 sequence is 16 residues long. The CDR3 DNA follows: TGTGCCAGCAGTCAGAGGTTACAGGGGGTGCAAGAGACCCAGTACTTC. Its protein product is CASSQRLQGVQETQYF.

This clone was detected only a few times. V is TRBV9 and J is TRBJ1-5, with D unresolved. CDR1 and CDR2 from the germline V gene are SGDLS and YYNGEE. Trimming pared 5 bases from V and 0 bases from J, leaving 9 bases between. The CDR3 length is 14 residues. In DNA, the CDR3 is TGTGCCAGCAGTCGACGGGATAGCAATCAGCCCCAGCATTTT. Encoded protein: CASSRRDSNQPQHF.